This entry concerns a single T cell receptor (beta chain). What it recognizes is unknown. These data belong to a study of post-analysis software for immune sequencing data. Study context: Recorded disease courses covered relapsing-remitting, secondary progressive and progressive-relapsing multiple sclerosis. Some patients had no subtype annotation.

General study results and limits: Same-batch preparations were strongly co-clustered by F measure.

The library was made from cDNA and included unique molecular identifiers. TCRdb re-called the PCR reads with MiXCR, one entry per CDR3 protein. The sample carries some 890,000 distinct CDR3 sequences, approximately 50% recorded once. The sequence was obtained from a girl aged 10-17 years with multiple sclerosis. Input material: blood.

In DNA, the CDR3 is TGCAGCGTTGAAGAGACAGGGTGGTTAGATACGCAGTATTTT. Amino acids: CSVEETGWLDTQYF. The gene calls are TRBV29-1 and TRBJ2-3; 7 bases fit TRBD1. The J segment lost 5 bases and the V segment lost 0 bases, leaving 5 bases of the junction unmatched. CDR1 is SQVTM and CDR2 is ANQGSEA in the germline V gene. The CDR3 is 14 amino acids.